What follows are 18 T cell receptor beta chains derived from one specimen sequenced in a study of blood T cell repertoires in COVID-19. Repertoires were generated with immunoSEQ multiplex PCR, while TCRdb's copy carries only in-frame clones and drops some. Of about 230,000 clones in the sample, nearly 90% were seen once. The sequenced sample consisted of PBMCs or T cells enriched from blood (not recorded which). Every receptor here comes from a woman in her twenties or thirties with acute COVID-19.

V and J are TRBV3-1 (or the pseudogene TRBV3-2) and TRBJ1-4, with a possible D match to TRBD1 (6 bases). The CDR3 is 16 residues long. V lost 0 bases, J lost 9 bases, and 17 bases lay in between. CDR1 LGHDT and CDR2 YNNKEL come from the germline V gene (reference sequence). CDR3 DNA: TGTGCCAGCAGCCAAGATGGGGGCAGGGGCAGTAAAAAACTGTTTTTT. This encodes CASSQDGGRGSKKLFF.

J is TRBJ1-5 and V is TRBV27; no clear D. The CDR3 spans 13 residues. From germline, CDR1 is MNHEY and CDR2 SMNVEV (reference sequence). Deletions cut 0 bases from V and 7 bases from J, with 7 bases between. The CDR3, as DNA: TGTGCCAGCAGTTTATCGTGGGAGCAGCCCCAGCATTTT. Translated: CASSLSWEQPQHF.

This sequence joins TRBV5-1 and TRBJ2-2; D might be TRBD2 (6 bases). This CDR3 is 14 amino acids long. The V and J ends lost 4 bases and 6 bases respectively, with 13 bases between them. The germline CDR1 and CDR2 sequences are SGHRS and YFSETQ. Written as DNA, the CDR3 is TGCGCCAGCAGCCCGGAGGGGATCGCCGGGGAGCTGTTTTTT. Its protein is CASSPEGIAGELFF.

This chain uses TRBV11-3 with TRBJ2-3; no firm D call. The germline V gene has CDR1 SGHNT and CDR2 YENEEA. V lost 4 bases and J lost 4, with 12 bases in between. The CDR3 spans 14 residues. Here the CDR3 DNA reads TGTGCCAGCAGCTCCCCCCAGGTCCCAGATACGCAGTATTTT. As protein: CASSSPQVPDTQYF.

The chain has TRBV30 and TRBJ1-1; D remains unclear. Germline V CDR1 and CDR2: GTSNPN, SVGIG (reference sequence). The CDR3 is 13 amino acids. V was trimmed by 3 bases and J by 9 bases, leaving 17 bases between them. CDR3 protein: CAWRSGQFVKAFF. The CDR3 region has the DNA TGTGCCTGGAGGTCTGGGCAATTTGTCAAAGCTTTCTTT.

The chain combines TRBV7-9 with TRBJ2-3; the match to TRBD2 covers 11 bases. Trimming removed 11 bases from V and 6 bases from J; junction bases left unmatched: 10. CDR3 length equals 14 residues. The germline V gene encodes CDR1 SEHNR and CDR2 FQNEAQ (reference sequence). The CDR3 bases are TGTGCCTTCGGGCTAGCGGGGGGCCCCGATACGCAGTATTTT. Translating gives CAFGLAGGPDTQYF. The entire variable domain, with the rest obtained from reference TRBV7-9 and TRBJ2-3, is as follows: DTGVSQNPRHKITKRGQNVTFRCDPISEHNRLYWYRQTLGQGPEFLTYFQNEAQLEKSRLLSDRFSAERPKGSFSTLEIQRTEQGDSAMYLCAFGLAGGPDTQYFGPGTRLTVL.

The V and J genes are TRBV11-3 and TRBJ1-1; D gene ambiguous. Between the trimmed V and J ends, which lost 5 bases and 1 base, there was a span of 11 bases. The CDR3 totals 14 residues. CDR1 and CDR2 from the germline V gene are SGHNT and YENEEA. CDR3 bases: TGTGCCAGCAGCATGGGGAGGGCGAACACTGAAGCTTTCTTT. As protein: CASSMGRANTEAFF.

This clone showed up just a few times. The chain has TRBV5-1 and TRBJ1-4; D possibly corresponds to TRBD1 (5 bases). CDR3 size: 15 residues. Germline V CDR1 and CDR2: SGHRS, YFSETQ. Trimming shortened V by 4 bases and J by 8 bases, and 18 bases separated the two germline ends. DNA for the CDR3: TGCGCCAGCAGCAGCGGGGGAGGCGAAGGGGAAAAACTGTTTTTT. It yields the protein CASSSGGGEGEKLFF.

This chain connects TRBV28 to TRBJ2-1, with a tentative D call TRBD2 (7 bases). Germline V gene data show CDR1 as MDHEN and CDR2 as SYDVKM. The CDR3 spans 15 residues. Deletions cut 7 bases from V and 5 bases from J, with 18 bases between. CDR3 sequence (DNA): TGTGCCAGCACCCAACTCGGGGGGCTGGACAATGAGCAGTTCTTC. Translation: CASTQLGGLDNEQFF.

This rearrangement joins TRBV4-1 to TRBJ2-3; no clear D gene. The germline CDR1 and CDR2 sequences are MGHRA and YSYEKL. The CDR3 consists of 16 residues. V gave up 2 bases and J gave up 2 bases, with 14 bases separating them. This chain's CDR3 is CASSQSTRMYTDTQYF. The CDR3 coding sequence is TGCGCCAGCAGCCAATCGACTCGTATGTACACAGATACGCAGTATTTT.

The sample holds a few counts of this clone. The rearrangement uses TRBV9 and TRBJ1-6, with D maybe TRBD1 (5 bases). CDR3 length: 15 amino acids. Germline CDR1 is SGDLS and CDR2 is YYNGEE. Between the trimmed V and J ends, which lost 0 bases and 8 bases, there was a span of 12 bases. The CDR3 sequence: CASSVGGAGHSPLHF. The CDR3 nucleotides read TGTGCCAGCAGCGTAGGTGGAGCAGGGCATTCACCCCTCCACTTT.

This clone was found once. This chain joins TRBV27 and TRBJ1-5, with D perhaps matching TRBD1 (5 bases). V dropped 1 base and J dropped 0 bases, with 19 bases sitting between them. Per the germline V gene, CDR1 is MNHEY and CDR2 is SMNVEV (reference sequence). The CDR3 has 19 residues. CDR3 DNA sequence: TGTGCCAGCAGTTTATTTGGATGGGGGGAAGAAGGTAGCAATCAGCCCCAGCATTTT. It yields the protein CASSLFGWGEEGSNQPQHF.

J is TRBJ2-4 and V is TRBV2; 7 bases are shared with TRBD2. The CDR3 has 15 residues. Germline V gene data show CDR1 as SNHLY and CDR2 as FYNNEI. The ends lost 0 bases at V and 10 bases at J; junction bases unmatched: 9. CDR3 loop: CASSEARPSGAIQYF. In DNA, the CDR3 is TGTGCCAGCAGTGAAGCGCGACCGAGCGGGGCGATTCAGTACTTC. The variable domain in full, completed from reference TRBV2 and TRBJ2-4, reads EPEVTQTPSHQVTQMGQEVILRCVPISNHLYFYWYRQILGQKVEFLVSFYNNEISEKSEIFDDQFSVERPDGSNFTLKIRSTKLEDSAMYFCASSEARPSGAIQYFGAGTRLSVL.

This clone was seen a few times. This chain links TRBV21-1 with TRBJ2-2; the D call TRBD1 from the table was never checked on the DNA. TRBV21-1 is reported as a pseudogene. The CDR3 consists of 17 residues. DNA for the CDR3: TGTGCCAGCAGCAAAGCCACCGGACAGGGGGGAACCGGGGAGCTGTTTTTT. Protein product: CASSKATGQGGTGELFF.

The DNA of the CDR3 is TGTGCCAGCAGTAGAGGAGGGACAGGCTTAGGAAACACCATATATTTT. Its translation: CASSRGGTGLGNTIYF. The chain uses TRBV28 and TRBJ1-3; 8 bases align to TRBD1. The V and J ends lost 5 bases and 4 bases, in that order; junction bases with no gene match: 10. CDR3 length: 16 residues. CDR1 is MDHEN and CDR2 is SYDVKM in the germline V gene.

J is TRBJ2-1 and V is TRBV5-1; TRBD1 matches 8 bases. After removal of 0 bases from V and 10 bases from J, the junction contained 9 bases not matched to a gene. The CDR3 contains 15 residues. Germline CDR1 SGHRS, CDR2 YFSETQ. The CDR3 coding sequence is TGCGCCAGCAGCTTGGCCCCCACGACAGGGGCAGAGCAGTTCTTC. Its translation is CASSLAPTTGAEQFF. The whole variable domain, filled in from reference TRBV5-1 and TRBJ2-1, reads KAGVTQTPRYLIKTRGQQVTLSCSPISGHRSVSWYQQTPGQGLQFLFEYFSETQRNKGNFPGRFSGRQFSNSRSEMNVSTLELGDSALYLCASSLAPTTGAEQFFGPGTRLTVL.

The rearrangement joins TRBV4-1 to TRBJ1-5; D possibly corresponds to TRBD1 (6 bases). Germline-derived CDR1 and CDR2 are MGHRA and YSYEKL. Trimming took 0 bases from V and 5 from J, leaving 8 bases between them. The CDR3 totals 14 residues. The CDR3 is CASSQEAGDQPQHF. CDR3 nucleotides: TGCGCCAGCAGCCAAGAGGCAGGGGATCAGCCCCAGCATTTT.

This clone was seen a single time. The chain carries TRBV6-5 and TRBJ2-2; D might be TRBD1 (6 bases). The CDR3 sequence is 15 residues long. Germline CDR1 is MNHEY and CDR2 is SVGAGI. V was cut by 5 bases and J by 3 bases, with 13 bases left in between. The CDR3 sequence: CASSPGELDTGELFF. The CDR3 DNA follows: TGTGCCAGCAGTCCAGGGGAACTGGACACCGGGGAGCTGTTTTTT.